The 24 T cell receptor beta chains presented below share a single source sample, sequenced in a study of T cells expressing NK-cell markers. TCRdb re-called the 5' RACE reads; every CDR3 protein appears as one record, without DNA. The listing records about 150,000 distinct CDR3 sequences. Source material: blood T cells: a sorted CD56 or NKG2C T cell subset, CD4+ or CD8+ T cells, or bulk PBMC T cells (not recorded which). The receptor set was obtained from a woman between 45 and 65 years old in good health.

The chain combines TRBV20-1 with TRBJ2-5; TCRdb calls TRBD2, which cannot be checked without DNA. Germline lookup yields CDR1 DFQATT and CDR2 SNEGSKA (reference sequence). CDR3 length: 17 amino acids. The CDR3 sequence is CSARDTVSGRAVETQYF.

This rearrangement joins TRBV5-4 to TRBJ1-2. The CDR3 covers 11 residues. CDR1 is SGHNT and CDR2 is YYREEE in the germline V gene (reference sequence). The CDR3 region is CASSPGNGYTF.

The chain has TRBV24-1 and TRBJ2-1. Germline values: CDR1 KGHDR, CDR2 SFDVKD. This CDR3 region has 15 residues. The CDR3 protein is CATSGWPNSVDEQFF.

V gene TRBV7-2 combines with J gene TRBJ2-3; absent DNA, TCRdb's TRBD1 call cannot be checked. The CDR3 consists of 15 residues. Germline CDR1 reads SGHTA; CDR2 reads FQGNSA. CDR3 amino acids: CASSLESGGGDTQYF.

The chain joins TRBV5-1 to TRBJ2-7; TCRdb calls TRBD2, which cannot be checked without DNA. Germline CDR1 SGHRS, CDR2 YFSETQ. This CDR3 contains 14 residues. CDR3 protein: CASSTRTSADEQYF.

V is TRBV2 and J is TRBJ2-3; the D gene TCRdb calls, TRBD2, cannot be checked with no DNA. The germline CDR1 and CDR2 sequences are SNHLY and FYNNEI. The length of the CDR3 is 18 residues. CDR3 loop: CASSELAGGPRSTDTQYF.

The genes are TRBV5-5 and TRBJ2-1; TCRdb gives TRBD1 as the D gene, but with no DNA this cannot be confirmed. The CDR3 spans 14 residues. Germline CDR1 and CDR2: SGHKS and YYEKEE (reference sequence). This CDR3 reads CASSWEGTGNEQFF. The whole variable domain, filled in from reference TRBV5-5 and TRBJ2-1, reads DAGVTQSPTHLIKTRGQQVTLRCSPISGHKSVSWYQQVLGQGPQFIFQYYEKEERGRGNFPDRFSARQFPNYSSELNVNALLLGDSALYLCASSWEGTGNEQFFGPGTRLTVL.

V gene TRBV4-2 combines with J gene TRBJ2-1; there is no DNA to check the TCRdb D call of TRBD2. Looked up from germline, CDR1 is LGHNA and CDR2 is YNFKEQ. CDR3 size: 16 residues. The CDR3 here is CASSQATGLAGSEQFF.

This chain uses TRBV24-1 with TRBJ2-7; no DNA is available, so the TRBD1 call from TCRdb remains unchecked. The CDR3 totals 14 residues. The germline gives CDR1 KGHDR, CDR2 SFDVKD. The CDR3 loop reads CATSDRSGGYEQYF.

The chain combines TRBV12-5 with TRBJ2-7. The CDR3 is made up of 11 amino acids. Germline CDR1 LGHNT, CDR2 FRNRAP. This CDR3 is CASGTSGEQYF.

The chain couples TRBV4-1 to TRBJ1-2; TCRdb designates TRBD1, a call that cannot be tested without DNA. From germline, CDR1 is MGHRA and CDR2 YSYEKL. CDR3 length: 16 amino acids. This chain's CDR3 is CASSQHGGPTGYGYTF.

This rearrangement joins TRBV12-3 or TRBV12-4 to TRBJ2-1; TCRdb picks TRBD1, but there is no DNA to check that call. The CDR3 extends over 13 amino acids. CDR3 sequence reads: CASSQSGGGEQFF.

The rearrangement uses TRBV20-1 and TRBJ2-3; TCRdb outputs TRBD2, but without DNA this stays unchecked. CDR1 and CDR2 (germline): DFQATT, SNEGSKA (reference sequence). The CDR3 runs to 16 residues. CDR3 region: CSASETGTSFPDTQYF.

The chain recombines TRBV12-3 or TRBV12-4 with TRBJ1-3. This CDR3 contains 13 residues. CDR3 sequence: CASSWGDGNTIYF.

The genes are TRBV5-5 and TRBJ2-1; TCRdb designates TRBD1, a call that cannot be tested without DNA. CDR1 is SGHKS, CDR2 YYEKEE, per germline (reference sequence). The CDR3 is made up of 14 amino acids. CDR3 residues: CASSRSGTDNEQFF.

The chain uses TRBV6-1 and TRBJ2-7. The germline V gene has CDR1 MNHNS and CDR2 SASEGT. The CDR3 runs to 11 residues. This chain's CDR3 is CASSDGNEQYF.

V gene TRBV12-3 or TRBV12-4 combines with J gene TRBJ1-1. CDR3 size: 12 residues. The CDR3 loop is CASTAEGTEAFF.

The chain employs TRBV12-3 or TRBV12-4 and TRBJ2-2; TCRdb calls TRBD1, which cannot be checked without DNA. The CDR3 loop spans 16 amino acids. Here the CDR3 reads CASSYPGGAPGGELFF.

The chain recombines TRBV28 with TRBJ2-7; TCRdb indicates TRBD1, and absent DNA this call remains unverified. Germline CDR1 MDHEN, CDR2 SYDVKM. CDR3 length equals 15 residues. This CDR3 reads CASSLGGAGSYEQYF.

The CDR3 sequence: CASSVDPGNTIYF. The chain joins TRBV9 to TRBJ1-3. Germline V gene lookup returns CDR1 SGDLS and CDR2 YYNGEE. This CDR3 spans 13 amino acids.

The chain joins TRBV20-1 to TRBJ2-1; TCRdb calls TRBD2, which cannot be checked without DNA. CDR1 DFQATT and CDR2 SNEGSKA come from the germline V gene (reference sequence). CDR3 size: 15 residues. CDR3 amino acids: CSARRASGTYNEQFF.

The CDR3 here is CASSNHRGKEQFF. The chain is built from TRBV7-9 and TRBJ2-1; absent DNA, TCRdb's TRBD1 call cannot be checked. The CDR3 has 13 amino acids. Looked up from germline, CDR1 is SEHNR and CDR2 is FQNEAQ (reference sequence).

The genes are TRBV12-3 or TRBV12-4 and TRBJ1-4; TCRdb designates TRBD1, a call that cannot be tested without DNA. There are 14 residues in the CDR3. The CDR3 reads CASSPGRQSEKLFF.

The J gene is TRBJ2-2, the V gene TRBV4-2; TCRdb picks TRBD1, but there is no DNA to check that call. CDR1 LGHNA and CDR2 YNFKEQ come from the germline V gene. There are 16 residues in the CDR3. This CDR3 is CASSPGTGVLAGELFF.